Each of the 14 T cell receptor beta chains below was sequenced from the same sample in a study of OX40 agonist ivuxolimab in advanced cancers. Data came from immunoSEQ multiplex PCR; TCRdb stores just in-frame clones and leaves some out. In the table there are tens of thousands of clones, about 90% of which are singletons. This specimen consisted of CD4+ or CD8+ T cells sorted from blood, obtained in a trial of the OX40 agonist ivuxolimab. Receptors originate from an adult with an advanced solid tumor such as melanoma, head and neck, liver or kidney cancer.

The genes are TRBV4-1 and TRBJ2-1, with 14 bases identical to TRBD2. There are 15 residues in the CDR3. V lost 5 bases, J lost 8 bases, and 5 bases stayed unmatched. CDR1 and CDR2 (germline): MGHRA, YSYEKL. CDR3 region: CASSGLAGGSYEQFF. In nucleotides, the CDR3 is TGCGCCAGCAGCGGACTAGCGGGGGGTAGCTATGAGCAGTTCTTC.

The gene calls are TRBV2 and TRBJ1-1; D is unresolved. V lost 7 bases and J lost 8, with 11 bases in between. The CDR3 has 11 residues. The germline CDR1 and CDR2 sequences are SNHLY and FYNNEI. The CDR3 DNA follows: TGTGCCAGCAAAGGAGAGACGGAAGCTTTCTTT. It codes for CASKGETEAFF.

The J gene is TRBJ2-1, the V gene TRBV6-1; 9 nucleotides line up with TRBD2. CDR3 length: 12 residues. The ends lost 8 bases at V and 8 bases at J; junction bases unmatched: 4. Germline V gene sequence: CDR1 MNHNS, CDR2 SASEGT. The CDR3 DNA reads as TGTGCCAGCGCGGGAGGGGGTTATGAGCAGTTCTTC. Translating gives CASAGGGYEQFF.

The chain employs TRBV7-2 and TRBJ1-4; D gene unclear. CDR3 size: 13 residues. The V gene lost 5 bases and the J gene lost 7 bases, with 11 bases spanning the gap. The germline gives CDR1 SGHTA, CDR2 FQGNSA. The CDR3 region is CASSLNLGEKLFF. Here the CDR3 DNA reads TGTGCCAGCAGCCTGAATCTCGGTGAAAAACTGTTTTTT.

The CDR3 loop is CASSQRTGWDTEAFF. CDR3 nucleotides: TGCGCCAGCAGCCAGAGGACAGGGTGGGACACTGAAGCTTTCTTT. J is TRBJ1-1 and V is TRBV4-1; 8 bases match TRBD1. The CDR3 contains 15 residues. The germline gives CDR1 MGHRA, CDR2 YSYEKL. The trim removed 3 bases at V and 3 bases at J, leaving 6 bases unmatched.

The chain joins TRBV2 to TRBJ1-5; TRBD1 might be the D (5 bases). CDR3 size: 15 residues. V lost 6 bases and J 1 base, leaving 13 bases between the germline ends. The V gene's germline CDR1 is SNHLY and CDR2 FYNNEI. CDR3: CASRGTEMSNQPQHF. In DNA form, the CDR3 reads TGTGCCAGCAGGGGGACTGAGATGAGCAATCAGCCCCAGCATTTT.

This chain uses TRBV27 with TRBJ2-5; D is ambiguous. The end of the DNA is better explained by TRBJ2-7, so the J call may be wrong. Germline CDR1 and CDR2: MNHEY and SMNVEV (reference sequence). This CDR3 is 14 amino acids long. The CDR3 nucleotides read TGTGCCAGCAGTTTATGGTCTGGGTCCTACGAGCAGTACTTC. This codes for CASSLWSGSYEQYF.

The chain employs TRBV7-9 and TRBJ1-1, with D unresolved. The CDR3 contains 16 residues. Germline CDR1 SEHNR, CDR2 FQNEAQ (reference sequence). Trimming removed 5 bases at V and 0 bases at J, with 16 bases between. The CDR3 DNA sequence: TGTGCCAGCAGCCCCACCGCCGCGGATTTGAACACTGAAGCTTTCTTT. It codes for CASSPTAADLNTEAFF.

This chain uses TRBV6-5 with TRBJ2-7; D may be TRBD2 (5 bases). The CDR3 has 14 residues. The germline CDR1 and CDR2 sequences are MNHEY and SVGAGI. Trimming took 4 bases from V and 5 from J, leaving 15 bases between them. The chain's CDR3 is CASSFSGGTHEQYF. Written as DNA, the CDR3 is TGTGCCAGCAGTTTTTCAGGAGGTACCCACGAGCAGTACTTC.

The rearrangement links TRBV7-9 to TRBJ2-2; 12 positions match TRBD1. CDR1 is SEHNR, CDR2 FQNEAQ, per germline (reference sequence). V lost 6 bases and J lost 9; bases outside the gene matches: 5. The CDR3 spans 14 residues. In nucleotides, the CDR3 is TGTGCCAGCAGGACCGGGACAGGGGGCTGGGAGCTGTTTTTT. As protein: CASRTGTGGWELFF.

This clone was counted a few times. The chain links TRBV6-5 to TRBJ1-2, with 8 nucleotides matching TRBD1. CDR3 length equals 15 residues. V lost 0 bases, J lost 4 bases, and 4 bases stayed unmatched. CDR1 and CDR2 from the germline V gene are MNHEY and SVGAGI. The CDR3 sequence: CASSYSRTGGYGYTF. The CDR3 nucleotides are TGTGCCAGCAGTTACTCGCGCACAGGGGGCTATGGCTACACCTTC.

This chain joins TRBV7-3 and TRBJ1-1, with 8 bases lining up with TRBD1. The CDR3 length is 15 residues. Per germline, CDR1 SGHTA and CDR2 FQGTGA. V shed 4 bases and J 7 bases; nucleotides not matched to a gene: 11. DNA of the CDR3: TGTGCCAGCAGCTCGACAGGGGCGATCTCGGGTGAAGCTTTCTTT. Its translation: CASSSTGAISGEAFF.

The genes are TRBV5-8 and TRBJ2-1; TRBD2 matches at 14 bases. Germline-derived CDR1 and CDR2 are SGHTS and YDEGEE. J lost 4 bases, V lost 6 bases, and 12 bases had no gene match. This CDR3 spans 18 amino acids. CDR3 in amino acids: CASTSIAGTSGGYNEQFF. The CDR3 DNA reads as TGTGCCAGCACCAGTATTGCCGGGACTAGCGGGGGATACAATGAGCAGTTCTTC.

This chain joins TRBV7-8 and TRBJ2-7, with D hard to call. Trimming pared 5 bases from V and 2 bases from J, leaving 10 bases between. Per the germline V gene, CDR1 is SGHVS and CDR2 is FQNEAQ. The length of the CDR3 is 13 residues. This CDR3 is CASSATFAYEQYF. The DNA for the CDR3 is TGTGCCAGCAGCGCGACATTCGCCTACGAGCAGTACTTC.